This T cell receptor beta chain was identified in a study of T cell repertoires in cytomegalovirus infection. Study overall: CMV infection plus the matching HLA type was flagged by public TCR beta signatures. Notes on the study in general: Dominant in the ex vivo response were TCR beta clonotypes restricted by HLA-C and specific for CMV. The study identified carriers of CMV plus the relevant HLA from cumulative public TCR beta family frequency.

The CDR3 covers 15 residues. The V gene lost 3 bases and the J gene lost 4 bases, with 13 bases spanning the gap. Germline CDR1 reads ENHRY; CDR2 reads SYGVKD. This clonotype was recorded at least ten times. What it binds is not known. TCRdb used MiXCR to reprocess the reads, holding one entry per CDR3 protein. Of about 600,000 distinct CDR3 sequences in the sample, 24% were seen once. The chain is built from TRBV10-3 and TRBJ2-1; D could derive from TRBD1 or TRBD2 (5 bases each). The TCR was taken from a human donor in good health (CMV status not recorded). Some clones in this sample may be carry-over from other donors' samples. Sequencing input: CD8+ T cells from PBMCs. CDR3 protein: CAISDEGRRYNEQFF. The CDR3 DNA is TGTGCCATCAGTGACGAGGGGCGGCGGTACAATGAGCAGTTCTTC.